This TCR beta chain was recovered during a study of patients and donors after allogeneic stem cell transplantation. This clonotype was seen a single time. The germline V gene encodes CDR1 LGHDT and CDR2 YNNKEL (reference sequence). The V end was cut by 8 bases, the J end by 1 base, with 14 bases between. There are 14 residues in the CDR3. TCRdb recomputed calls from the RT-PCR reads with MiXCR, one row per CDR3 protein. The sample lists around 150,000 distinct CDR3 sequences, approximately 40% occurring once. This chain joins TRBV3-1 and TRBJ1-1; a weak D match, TRBD1 (5 bases). This sequence originates from a human donor who was either an allogeneic HSCT recipient or a stem cell or donor lymphocyte infusion donor (not recorded which). It is not recorded whose cells these are; they may come from a transplant donor. Sequencing input: blood, either unsorted or a sorted T cell fraction (not recorded which). This chain's CDR3 is CASHVAGGNTEAFF. The CDR3 DNA reads TGTGCCAGCCATGTCGCGGGGGGGAACACTGAAGCTTTCTTT.